These 7 T cell receptor beta chains share one sample of origin, sequenced in a study of shared T cell receptors in the human thymus. Method: immunoSEQ multiplex PCR; TCRdb's copy keeps in-frame clones and lacks some. The sample comprises more than 550,000 clones, roughly 86% of which are singletons, and under 0.01% rests with the top ten. This sample was shared with a second study, whose subject was human thymus T cells.

The material sequenced was thymocytes. Source of these receptors: a boy younger than two with a congenital heart defect.

The CDR3 reads CAISESGGAPDTQYF. CDR3 in DNA: TGTGCCATCAGTGAGTCAGGGGGGGCCCCAGATACGCAGTATTTT. This sequence joins TRBV10-3 and TRBJ2-3; D is possibly TRBD2 (7 bases). With 0 bases removed from V and 4 bases from J, the gap between germline ends came to 11 bases. Germline V gene lookup returns CDR1 ENHRY and CDR2 SYGVKD. CDR3 size: 15 residues.

V usage is TRBV28 and J usage is TRBJ2-1, with D perhaps matching TRBD2 (6 bases). CDR1 is MDHEN, CDR2 SYDVKM, per germline. The CDR3 contains 14 residues. V lost 4 bases and J lost 4, with 11 bases in between. The CDR3: CASSSGGSYNEQFF. The CDR3 DNA reads TGTGCCAGCAGTTCAGGAGGGTCTTACAATGAGCAGTTCTTC.

The rearrangement links TRBV25-1 to TRBJ2-2; no reliable D call. From germline, CDR1 is MGHDK and CDR2 SYGVNS. CDR3 size: 11 residues. V was cut by 5 bases and J by 6 bases, with 4 bases left in between. CDR3 DNA sequence: TGTGCCAGCAGTTTCTCCGGGGAGCTGTTTTTT. It is translated as CASSFSGELFF.

The chain employs TRBV28 and TRBJ1-1; possible D gene TRBD1, 6 bases. Germline CDR1 MDHEN, CDR2 SYDVKM. The CDR3 has 12 amino acids. Trimming stripped 5 bases from V and 9 bases from J, with 13 bases between. This CDR3 reads CASSDGQSKAFF. CDR3 in DNA: TGTGCCAGCAGTGATGGACAGTCTAAAGCTTTCTTT. Full variable domain (rest looked up from reference TRBV28 and TRBJ1-1): DVKVTQSSRYLVKRTGEKVFLECVQDMDHENMFWYRQDPGLGLRLIYFSYDVKMKEKGDIPEGYSVSREKKERFSLILESASTNQTSMYLCASSDGQSKAFFGQGTRLTVV.

This clone was counted only a few times. The V call is TRBV6-5, the J call TRBJ1-3; D may be TRBD1 (6 bases). Germline V gives CDR1 MNHEY, CDR2 SVGAGI. The CDR3 has 13 residues. V lost 7 bases, J lost 5 bases, and 12 bases lay in between. CDR3 DNA sequence: TGTGCCAGCATGAAGGGGGAACGAAACACCATATATTTT. Amino acids: CASMKGERNTIYF.

The rearrangement links TRBV19 to TRBJ2-1; 7 bases map to TRBD1. The germline V gene encodes CDR1 LNHDA and CDR2 SQIVND (reference sequence). With 1 base clipped from V and 4 bases from J, the junction kept 4 bases outside the gene matches. CDR3 length equals 15 residues. CDR3: CASSIVGDRYNEQFF. The CDR3 DNA reads as TGTGCCAGTAGTATAGTCGGGGACAGATACAATGAGCAGTTCTTC.

The V gene is TRBV19, the J gene TRBJ2-7; TRBD2 agrees at 7 bases. CDR1 and CDR2 from the germline V gene are LNHDA and SQIVND (reference sequence). The CDR3 runs to 13 residues. With 6 bases clipped from V and 5 bases from J, the junction kept 7 bases outside the gene matches. Written as DNA, the CDR3 is TGTGCCAGTAGGTCGGGGAGGGAGGACGAGCAGTACTTC. It translates to CASRSGREDEQYF.